This TCR beta chain was retrieved from a study of CD8+ T cells in alopecia areata. Study findings and constraints: Normal scalp had lower clonality than lesional scalp, with alopecia totalis/universalis lesions showing this most strongly.

Germline lookup yields CDR1 MDHEN and CDR2 SYDVKM. Between the trimmed V and J ends, which lost 6 bases and 2 bases, there was a span of 16 bases. The CDR3 has 15 residues. This clone has more than one count but fewer than ten. Antigen unknown. The sequencing template was cDNA reverse transcribed from extracted RNA. Clones were read by immunoSEQ multiplex PCR, and TCRdb kept only the in-frame ones, dropping some. The profile shows approximately 91,000 clones, about 40% of them singletons. J is TRBJ1-2 and V is TRBV28; D not certain. The sample taken for sequencing was CD4+ T cells sorted from blood. This receptor was identified in a human donor with alopecia areata. The DNA for the CDR3 is TGTGCCAGCAGCCTAGTCTCGGCGGGGAACTATGGCTACACCTTC. Translated, it gives CASSLVSAGNYGYTF.